Listed below are T cell receptor beta chains from one sample, sequenced in a study of T cells expressing NK-cell markers. TCRdb re-analyzed the 5' RACE reads; it lists each CDR3 protein once, without DNA. This specimen shows 550,000 to 600,000 distinct CDR3 sequences; the ten leading clones hold approximately 3.5%. Sample: blood T cells: a sorted CD56 or NKG2C T cell subset, CD4+ or CD8+ T cells, or bulk PBMC T cells (not recorded which). These receptors originate from a man in his late teens or twenties in good health. Both conserved end residues are part of each CDR3.

J gene: TRBJ2-5; V gene: TRBV20-1; CDR3 protein: CSARMGLEETQYF
J gene: TRBJ2-3; V gene: TRBV27; CDR3 protein: CASTLGRGPTDTQYF
J gene: TRBJ2-2; V gene: TRBV29-1; CDR3 protein: CSVGRDTGELFF
J gene: TRBJ2-1; V gene: TRBV12-3/TRBV12-4; CDR3 protein: CASSVSLGEQFF
J gene: TRBJ2-5; V gene: TRBV5-1; CDR3 protein: CASSWTRGENRETQYF
J gene: TRBJ2-2; V gene: TRBV7-8; CDR3 protein: CASSYPGRSNTGELFF
J gene: TRBJ2-1; V gene: TRBV20-1; CDR3 protein: CSAKVPSGGYNEQFF
J gene: TRBJ2-1; V gene: TRBV29-1; CDR3 protein: CSVRGGDLSYNEQFF
J gene: TRBJ2-7; V gene: TRBV4-3; CDR3 protein: CASSQETGNEQYF
J gene: TRBJ2-6; V gene: TRBV5-5; CDR3 protein: CASSLLLAPGANVLTF
J gene: TRBJ1-6; V gene: TRBV5-5; CDR3 protein: CASSLMFQGAIVNSPLHF
J gene: TRBJ2-3; V gene: TRBV20-1; CDR3 protein: CSARDLTSSTDTQYF
J gene: TRBJ1-2; V gene: TRBV10-3; CDR3 protein: CAISASNLTGTGGYGYTF
J gene: TRBJ2-1; V gene: TRBV19; CDR3 protein: CASSNWRGASYNEQFF
J gene: TRBJ2-3; V gene: TRBV5-1; CDR3 protein: CASSLSFQEDTQYF
J gene: TRBJ1-5; V gene: TRBV7-2; CDR3 protein: CASSFSNQPQHF
J gene: TRBJ1-1; V gene: TRBV28; CDR3 protein: CASSRRYRGAYTEAFF
J gene: TRBJ2-7; V gene: TRBV6-2/TRBV6-3; CDR3 protein: CASKPSSGDFIYEQYF
J gene: TRBJ2-1; V gene: TRBV7-8; CDR3 protein: CASSFSRGGNNEQFF
J gene: TRBJ2-1; V gene: TRBV20-1; CDR3 protein: CSARFGGPLNEQFF
J gene: TRBJ2-2; V gene: TRBV28; CDR3 protein: CASTGPGATGELFF
J gene: TRBJ2-2; V gene: TRBV5-1; CDR3 protein: CASSYLAAGELFF
J gene: TRBJ2-5; V gene: TRBV27; CDR3 protein: CASSLEQGPIKGTQYF
J gene: TRBJ2-1; V gene: TRBV11-2; CDR3 protein: CASSATSGIEQFF
J gene: TRBJ2-3; V gene: TRBV12-3/TRBV12-4; CDR3 protein: CASRARRDTQYF
J gene: TRBJ2-3; V gene: TRBV5-1; CDR3 protein: CASSGRTARTDTQYF
J gene: TRBJ2-7; V gene: TRBV28; CDR3 protein: CASRLKGAPTYEQYF